This T cell receptor beta chain came from a study of T cells in Graves' hyperthyroidism and ophthalmopathy. Hyperthyroidism had been newly diagnosed in patients aged 18 to 65, and its duration was under 2 months. The diagnoses drew upon clinical symptoms, serum thyroxine and TRAb, thyroid ultrasound and orbital computed tomography. This clonotype was seen more than once but under ten times. Germline-derived CDR1 and CDR2 are SGHAT and FQNNGV. Germline trimming cut 0 bases from V and 4 bases from J; bases unmatched to any gene: 0. This CDR3 has 15 amino acids. Amplified regions were TCR beta CDR3 sequences from RNA transcripts. Primed by the HTBI set, a first-round RT-PCR was run on the TCR CDR3. TCRdb re-derived calls from the multiplex PCR reads in MiXCR, one entry per CDR3 protein. Of some 620,000 distinct CDR3 sequences detected, around 15% appear once; the ten largest clones hold about 3.8%.

The TCR was taken from a woman aged 25 to 39 with Graves' hyperthyroidism. The sample consisted of blood. The chain employs TRBV11-2 and TRBJ2-5; 12 nucleotides line up with TRBD2. Here the CDR3 reads CASSLELAGGETQYF. CDR3 DNA sequence: TGTGCCAGCAGCTTAGAACTAGCGGGAGGAGAGACCCAGTACTTC.